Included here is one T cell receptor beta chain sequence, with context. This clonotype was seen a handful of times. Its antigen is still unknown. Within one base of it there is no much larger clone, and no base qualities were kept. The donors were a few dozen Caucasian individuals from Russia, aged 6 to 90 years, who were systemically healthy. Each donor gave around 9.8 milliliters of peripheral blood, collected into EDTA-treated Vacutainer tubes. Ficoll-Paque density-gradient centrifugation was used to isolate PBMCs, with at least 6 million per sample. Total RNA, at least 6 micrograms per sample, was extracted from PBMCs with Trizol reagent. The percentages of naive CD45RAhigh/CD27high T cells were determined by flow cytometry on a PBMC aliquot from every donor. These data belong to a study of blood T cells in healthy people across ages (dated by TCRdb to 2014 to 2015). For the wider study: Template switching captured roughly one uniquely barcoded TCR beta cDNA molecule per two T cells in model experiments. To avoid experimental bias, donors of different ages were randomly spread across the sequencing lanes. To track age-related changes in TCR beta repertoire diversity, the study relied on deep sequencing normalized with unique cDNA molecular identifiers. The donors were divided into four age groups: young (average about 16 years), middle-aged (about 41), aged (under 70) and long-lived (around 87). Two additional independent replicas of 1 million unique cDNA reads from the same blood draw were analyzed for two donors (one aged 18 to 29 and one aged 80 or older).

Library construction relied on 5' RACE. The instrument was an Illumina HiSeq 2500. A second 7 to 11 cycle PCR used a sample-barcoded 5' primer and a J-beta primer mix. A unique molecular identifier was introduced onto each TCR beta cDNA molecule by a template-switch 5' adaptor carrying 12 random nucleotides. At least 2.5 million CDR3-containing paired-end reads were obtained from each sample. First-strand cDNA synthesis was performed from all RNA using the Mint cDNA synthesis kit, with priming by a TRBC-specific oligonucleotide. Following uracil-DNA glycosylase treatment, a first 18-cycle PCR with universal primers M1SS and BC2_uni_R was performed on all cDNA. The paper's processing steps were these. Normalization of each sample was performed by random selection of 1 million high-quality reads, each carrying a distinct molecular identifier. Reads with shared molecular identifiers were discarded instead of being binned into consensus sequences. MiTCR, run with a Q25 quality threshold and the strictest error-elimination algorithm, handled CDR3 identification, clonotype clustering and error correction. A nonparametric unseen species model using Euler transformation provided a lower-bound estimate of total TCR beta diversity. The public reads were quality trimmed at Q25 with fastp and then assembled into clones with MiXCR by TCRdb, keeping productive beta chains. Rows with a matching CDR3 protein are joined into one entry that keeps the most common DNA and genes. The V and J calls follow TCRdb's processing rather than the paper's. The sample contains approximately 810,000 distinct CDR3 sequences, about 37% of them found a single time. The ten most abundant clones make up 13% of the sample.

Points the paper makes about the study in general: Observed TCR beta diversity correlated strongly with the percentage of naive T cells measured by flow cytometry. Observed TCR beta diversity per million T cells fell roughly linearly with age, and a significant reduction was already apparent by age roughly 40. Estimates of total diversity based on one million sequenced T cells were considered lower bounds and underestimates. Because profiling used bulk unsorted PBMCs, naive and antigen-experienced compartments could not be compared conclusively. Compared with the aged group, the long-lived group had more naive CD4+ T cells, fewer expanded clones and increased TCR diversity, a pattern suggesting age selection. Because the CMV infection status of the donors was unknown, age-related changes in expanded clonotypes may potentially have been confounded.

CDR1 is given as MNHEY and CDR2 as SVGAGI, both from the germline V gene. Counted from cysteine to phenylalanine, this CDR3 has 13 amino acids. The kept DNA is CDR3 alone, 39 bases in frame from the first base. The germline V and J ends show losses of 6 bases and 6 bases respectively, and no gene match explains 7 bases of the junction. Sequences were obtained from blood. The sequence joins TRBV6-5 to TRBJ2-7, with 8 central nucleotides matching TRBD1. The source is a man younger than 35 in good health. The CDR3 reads CASSEAGQGEQYF. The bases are TGTGCCAGCAGCGAAGCTGGACAGGGCGAGCAGTACTTC.